A selection of T cell receptor beta chains follows, all from one sample in a study of lymphopenia after photon versus proton radiotherapy. Assay used: immunoSEQ multiplex PCR; TCRdb lists only in-frame clones, some missing. The repertoire has some 30,000 clones, roughly 89% of them found once; the top ten carry 6.5% to 8.5%. The sequencing here drew on peripheral blood, taken from a patient treated with proton-based radiotherapy. The receptors stem from a woman in her sixties or seventies with pancreatic cancer. Some clones in this sample may be carry-over from other donors' samples. Both conserved end residues are part of each CDR3.

>TRBV28|TRBJ1-6
CASTPGRGIANSPLHF
>TRBV11-1|TRBJ1-1
CASIVDSPIEAFF
>TRBV2|TRBJ2-3
CASSEGQGVTDTQYF
>TRBV2|TRBJ2-7
CASSRLEAYEQYF
>TRBV18|TRBJ2-1
CASSPRKDRADEQFF
>TRBV28|TRBJ2-5
CASSLSPHSPAGEETQYF
>TRBV28|TRBJ1-2
CASSPLTGGVGDGYTF
>TRBV9|TRBJ2-6
CASSALPGSGANVLTF
>TRBV19|TRBJ1-2
CASAREANYGYTF
>TRBV7-2|TRBJ2-7
CASSLQAVSYEQYF
>TRBV18|TRBJ2-3
CASSPSPEGTDTQYF
>TRBV19|TRBJ2-5
CASSIDFLAGETQYF
>TRBV6-1|TRBJ2-1
CASSEYSRGTYNEQFF
>TRBV28|TRBJ2-1
CASSSSAGFSYNEQFF
>TRBV28|TRBJ1-1
CASSFLDRGLNTEAFF
>TRBV6-4|TRBJ1-2
CASSAQTGGASGYTF
>TRBV5-1|TRBJ1-1
CASSLTEARYHTEAFF
>TRBV15|TRBJ2-7
CATSSLGYEQYF
>TRBV19|TRBJ2-1
CASSETSGRAINEQFF
>TRBV11-2|TRBJ1-1
CASSPSQLNTEAFF
>TRBV11-2|TRBJ2-7
CASARGPYEQYF
>TRBV30|TRBJ1-4
CAWSAGTTNEKLFF
>TRBV7-9|TRBJ2-3
CASSLAQWDTQYF
>TRBV7-2|TRBJ2-6
CASSPHLGGRSGANVLTF
>TRBV28|TRBJ1-5
CASRPTGGKPQHF
>TRBV7-2|TRBJ2-1
CASSLDSARSYNEQFF
>TRBV4-1|TRBJ2-1
CASRRGLAGEGQYNEQFF
>TRBV30|TRBJ2-7
CAWAGRTIYEQYF
>TRBV19|TRBJ2-5
CASSEQGWETQYF
>TRBV2|TRBJ2-3
CASSDRDVRTDTQYF
>TRBV28|TRBJ1-1
CASSSHMNTEAFF
>TRBV27|TRBJ2-5
CASSPRQKETQYF
>TRBV28|TRBJ1-3
CVVRDSGNTIYF